The rows below give T cell receptor beta chains drawn from one sample of a study of T cells in localized non-small cell lung cancer. Assay: immunoSEQ multiplex PCR; the TCRdb copy retains only in-frame clones and omits some. The sample carries 25,000 to 30,000 clones, approximately 84% recorded once. Sequenced here: peripheral blood mononuclear cells, sampled before any cancer treatment. The receptors originated from a man aged 35 to 69 with stage III lung adenocarcinoma. The CDR3 runs from the conserved cysteine through the conserved F or W. The D gene is left open where the match is weak. Clone sizes are given selectively: once, few, many, or a class where the clone is expanded.

d_call	j_call	v_call	clone_size	cdr3_aa	cdr3_nt
TRBD1	TRBJ1-6	TRBV28	.	CASSSLAWDRRDNSPLHF	TGTGCCAGCAGTTCCTTGGCTTGGGACAGACGGGATAATTCACCCCTCCACTTT
.	TRBJ2-2	TRBV9	few	CASSVDYSPTGELFF	TGTGCCAGCAGCGTAGATTACAGCCCCACCGGGGAGCTGTTTTTT
.	TRBJ2-3	TRBV28	.	CASSRTTQYF	TGTGCCAGCAGTCGGACGACGCAGTATTTT
TRBD1	TRBJ2-3	TRBV28	.	CASSSILTGARGSDTQYF	TGTGCCAGCAGTTCGATCTTGACAGGGGCTCGCGGTTCAGATACGCAGTATTTT
.	TRBJ1-4	TRBV29-1	.	CSVVWTPGEKLFF	TGCAGCGTTGTGTGGACCCCGGGAGAAAAACTGTTTTTT
.	TRBJ1-6	TRBV5-1	.	CASSLTLEPNSPLHF	TGCGCCAGCAGCTTGACTCTGGAACCAAATTCACCCCTCCACTTT
.	TRBJ2-1	TRBV28	.	CASSPTFEQFF	TGTGCCAGCAGCCCCACCTTTGAGCAGTTCTTC
.	TRBJ1-2	TRBV28	few	CASSSNSGGNYGYTF	TGTGCCAGCAGTTCCAATTCAGGCGGCAACTATGGCTACACCTTC
TRBD1	TRBJ1-1	TRBV4-2	.	CASSLALTGDAFF	TGTGCCAGCAGCTTGGCCCTAACAGGGGATGCTTTCTTT
.	TRBJ1-2	TRBV9	few	CASSAQTEDYGYTF	TGTGCCAGCAGCGCACAGACCGAGGACTATGGCTACACCTTC
.	TRBJ1-4	TRBV19	.	CASSSQENEKLFF	TGTGCCAGTAGTTCGCAGGAAAATGAAAAACTGTTTTTT
.	TRBJ2-2	TRBV6-1	once	CASSEALNRNTGELFF	TGTGCCAGCAGTGAAGCCCTGAACAGGAACACCGGGGAGCTGTTTTTT
.	TRBJ2-3	TRBV28	.	CEGADTQYF	TGCGAGGGCGCAGATACGCAGTATTTT
.	TRBJ2-6	TRBV7-6	.	CASSPTAPVSSGANVLTF	TGTGCCAGCAGCCCTACAGCGCCAGTGAGCTCTGGGGCCAACGTCCTGACTTTC
TRBD1	TRBJ2-4	TRBV28	.	CASSQSGQIDIQYF	TGTGCCAGCAGTCAGTCGGGACAGATAGACATTCAGTACTTC
.	TRBJ1-1	TRBV5-1	.	CASSFSYGTGMNTEAFF	TGCGCCAGCAGCTTTTCCTACGGGACGGGGATGAACACTGAAGCTTTCTTT
.	TRBJ1-2	TRBV6-5	.	CASSSISGSNYGYTF	TGTGCCAGCAGTTCCATCTCGGGTTCTAACTATGGCTACACCTTC
.	TRBJ1-2	TRBV11-2	.	CASSLSGGGQYGYTF	TGTGCCAGCAGCCTCTCGGGAGGGGGGCAATATGGCTACACCTTC
.	TRBJ1-2	TRBV5-4	.	CASSGAGVYGYTF	TGTGCCAGCAGCGGAGCCGGGGTCTATGGCTACACCTTC
.	TRBJ1-1	TRBV10-3	.	CATSSGENTEAFF	TGTGCCACCTCAAGTGGAGAGAACACTGAAGCTTTCTTT
.	TRBJ2-6	TRBV6-6	.	CASSQGRISGANVLTF	TGTGCCAGCAGCCAGGGACGGATCTCTGGGGCCAACGTCCTGACTTTC
.	TRBJ1-5	TRBV30	.	CAWGEGLKQPQHF	TGTGCCTGGGGAGAGGGGTTGAAACAGCCCCAGCATTTT
.	TRBJ2-5	TRBV7-9	.	CASSLGTFETQYF	TGTGCCAGCAGCTTGGGAACATTCGAGACCCAGTACTTC
.	TRBJ1-5	TRBV7-7	.	CASSLSISQPQHF	TGTGCCAGCAGCTTAAGCATCAGTCAGCCCCAGCATTTT
TRBD2	TRBJ2-1	TRBV11-2	.	CASKFSGASSSYNEQFF	TGTGCCAGCAAATTTAGCGGGGCCTCGAGCTCCTACAATGAGCAGTTCTTC
TRBD2	TRBJ2-3	TRBV10-2	.	CASRWTSGTDTQYF	TGCGCCAGCAGGTGGACTAGCGGCACAGATACGCAGTATTTT
.	TRBJ2-7	TRBV20-1	once	CSARTSNEQYF	TGCAGTGCTCGGACATCCAACGAGCAGTACTTC
.	TRBJ2-3	TRBV20-1	few	CSAIGKNTQYF	TGCAGTGCTATCGGAAAGAATACGCAGTATTTT
TRBD1	TRBJ1-1	TRBV5-4	.	CASSWDRDTEAFF	TGTGCCAGCAGCTGGGACAGGGACACTGAAGCTTTCTTT
.	TRBJ1-2	TRBV5-1	once	CASSLDGINRFGSNYGYTF	TGCGCCAGCAGCTTGGATGGTATAAACAGGTTCGGGTCAAACTATGGCTACACCTTC
.	TRBJ1-2	TRBV7-9	.	CASSSQGYGYTF	TGTGCCAGCAGCTCCCAGGGTTATGGCTACACCTTC
TRBD1	TRBJ1-4	TRBV6-5	.	CASSYMGQAGEKLFF	TGTGCCAGCAGTTACATGGGACAGGCGGGTGAAAAACTGTTTTTT
TRBD1	TRBJ2-3	TRBV7-9	.	CASSHDRGRGLDTQYF	TGTGCCAGCAGCCATGACAGGGGAAGGGGTTTAGATACGCAGTATTTT
.	TRBJ2-1	TRBV28	.	CASSLGSLVYPFF	TGTGCCAGCAGCCTAGGGTCTCTAGTTTACCCGTTCTTC
.	TRBJ2-4	TRBV29-1	.	CSVRGGSKNIQYF	TGCAGCGTCCGGGGCGGAAGCAAAAACATTCAGTACTTC
.	TRBJ1-5	TRBV28	.	CASSKQGQPQHF	TGTGCCAGCAGTAAACAGGGACAGCCCCAGCATTTT
.	TRBJ1-2	TRBV11-1	few	CASSPGLGYGYTF	TGTGCCAGCAGCCCAGGGCTCGGCTATGGCTACACCTTC
TRBD1	TRBJ2-2	TRBV7-9	.	CASSPKGDSNGELFF	TGTGCCAGCAGCCCCAAGGGGGACAGTAACGGGGAGCTGTTTTTT
.	TRBJ1-6	TRBV19	.	CASTRDIGGAPLHF	TGTGCCAGTACCAGGGACATAGGAGGGGCACCCCTCCACTTT
.	TRBJ2-2	TRBV5-1	.	CASSLSGRAGTGELFF	TGCGCCAGCAGCTTGTCGGGCAGGGCAGGCACCGGGGAGCTGTTTTTT
TRBD2	TRBJ2-7	TRBV19	.	CASSPSREGSYEQYF	TGTGCCAGTAGCCCCTCGCGGGAGGGCTCCTACGAGCAGTACTTC
.	TRBJ1-2	TRBV19	.	CASSMGQYYGYTF	TGTGCCAGTAGTATGGGGCAGTACTATGGCTACACCTTC
TRBD1	TRBJ1-1	TRBV10-2	.	CASKTSGQMNTEAFF	TGCGCCAGCAAGACTTCGGGACAGATGAACACTGAAGCTTTCTTT
TRBD1	TRBJ1-1	TRBV5-1	.	CASSPTGEANTEAFF	TGCGCCAGCAGCCCAACAGGGGAAGCGAACACTGAAGCTTTCTTT
.	TRBJ1-4	TRBV5-5	.	CASSLGTSVLEKLFF	TGTGCCAGCAGCTTAGGGACGTCTGTTCTTGAAAAACTGTTTTTT
TRBD2	TRBJ2-5	TRBV4-2	.	CASSQDPAPGLAGGHSVTQYF	TGTGCCAGCAGCCAAGATCCCGCCCCGGGACTAGCGGGGGGGCATTCGGTGACCCAGTACTTC
.	TRBJ2-3	TRBV7-9	.	CASSPRVGDSDTQYF	TGTGCCAGCAGCCCGCGGGTAGGGGATTCAGATACGCAGTATTTT
.	TRBJ1-1	TRBV2	.	CASRGLEVSTEAFF	TGTGCCAGCAGGGGACTGGAGGTGAGCACTGAAGCTTTCTTT
.	TRBJ1-2	TRBV5-1	.	CASSLAGEGGYTF	TGCGCCAGCAGCTTGGCCGGGGAGGGTGGCTACACCTTC
.	TRBJ1-1	TRBV18	.	CASSHDSRNTEAFF	TGTGCCAGCTCCCATGACAGTAGGAACACTGAAGCTTTCTTT
.	TRBJ1-1	TRBV4-2	.	CASSHHLREGAEAFF	TGTGCCAGCAGCCACCACTTACGGGAAGGCGCTGAAGCTTTCTTT